The present entry profiles one TCR beta chain with its context. Antigen specificity is unknown. TCRdb re-called the RT-PCR reads with MiXCR, one entry per CDR3 protein. Seen here are around 600,000 distinct CDR3 sequences, about 11% observed once, and the top ten hold roughly 11%. The data originate from a study of response to subunit inactivated influenza vaccine. Findings of the study overall: That few new T cells are recruited by each seasonal influenza vaccination was the authors' suggestion.

Between the trimmed V and J ends, which lost 0 bases and 3 bases, there was a span of 10 bases. Germline V gives CDR1 LGHNA, CDR2 YNFKEQ. The CDR3 has 15 amino acids. The sample also formed part of further work on T cells expressing NK-cell markers. From that report: With UMIs, 5'RACE template switching was used to make TCR beta cDNA. Top CD8+ clonotypes included the dominant CD3+CD56+NKG2C+ clonotypes in six donors. The same clonotypes also predominated in the CD3+CD56-NKG2C+ fraction of a handful of donors.

The input for sequencing was PBMCs from blood, taken on the day of vaccination. This sequence joins TRBV4-2 and TRBJ2-3; D is unclear. The receptor was isolated from a man in his fifties or sixties who received an inactivated influenza vaccine. The CDR3 DNA reads as TGTGCCAGCAGCCAAGACAGTCCGTGGACAGATACGCAGTATTTT. It yields the protein CASSQDSPWTDTQYF.